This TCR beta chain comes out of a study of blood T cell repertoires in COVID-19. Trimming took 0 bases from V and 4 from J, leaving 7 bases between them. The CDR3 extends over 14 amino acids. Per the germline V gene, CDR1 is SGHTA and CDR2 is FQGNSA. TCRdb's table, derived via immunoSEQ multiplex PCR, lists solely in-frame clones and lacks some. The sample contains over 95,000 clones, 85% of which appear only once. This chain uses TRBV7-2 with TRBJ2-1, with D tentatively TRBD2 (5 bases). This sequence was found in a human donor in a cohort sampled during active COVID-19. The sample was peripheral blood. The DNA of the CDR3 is TGTGCCAGCAGCTTAGCGCCGGGATACAATGAGCAGTTCTTC. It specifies CASSLAPGYNEQFF.